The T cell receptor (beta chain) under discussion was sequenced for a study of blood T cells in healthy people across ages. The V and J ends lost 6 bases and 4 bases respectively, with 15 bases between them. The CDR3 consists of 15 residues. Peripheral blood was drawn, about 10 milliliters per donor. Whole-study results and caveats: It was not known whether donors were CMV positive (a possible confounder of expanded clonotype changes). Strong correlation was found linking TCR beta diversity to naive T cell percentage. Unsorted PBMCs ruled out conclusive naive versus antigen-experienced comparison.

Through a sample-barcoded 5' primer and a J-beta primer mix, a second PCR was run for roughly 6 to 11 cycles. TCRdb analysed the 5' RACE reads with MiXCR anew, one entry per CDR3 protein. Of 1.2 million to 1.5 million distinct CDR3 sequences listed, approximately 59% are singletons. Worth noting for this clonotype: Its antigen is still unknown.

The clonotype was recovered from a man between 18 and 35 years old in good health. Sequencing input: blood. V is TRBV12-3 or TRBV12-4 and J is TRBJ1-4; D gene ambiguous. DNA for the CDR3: TGTGCCAGCAGCCGTTCCTACAGCATTAATGAAAAACTGTTTTTT. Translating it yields CASSRSYSINEKLFF.